Included here is one TCR beta chain sequence, with context. Its antigen remains unidentified. The sample is drawn from a study of identical twins' blood T cells. Study-level points and caveats: Out-of-frame TCRbeta clonotypes reportedly had markedly more similar V usage in twins than unrelated donors. Shared CDR3 clonotype counts between two donors mainly tracked the product of their cloneset sizes, twins included. Top TCRbeta clonotypes were shared more with twin than unrelated donors.

Authors' methods: Each library had roughly 2 to 4 million CDR3 reads and about 90,000 to nearly 500,000 clonotypes. Via MiXCR, TCRdb re-called the 5' RACE reads, giving one row per CDR3 protein. These V and J calls rely on TCRdb rather than the paper's analysis. The table records about 370,000 distinct CDR3 sequences, more than 25% of them present only once. Trimming took 0 bases from V and 6 from J, leaving 3 bases between them. Germline V gene data show CDR1 as SGDLS and CDR2 as YYNGEE. This CDR3 contains 12 residues. The specimen sequenced was PBMCs. The chain employs TRBV9 and TRBJ2-2; D remains ambiguous. This receptor was identified in a woman between 18 and 50 years old in good health. CDR3 region: CASSVDAGELFF. In DNA, the CDR3 is TGTGCCAGCAGCGTAGATGCCGGGGAGCTGTTTTTT.